The clone carrying this T cell receptor beta chain was observed many times. The antigen is not known. V was pared by 2 bases and J by 0 bases, with 8 bases of the junction left unmatched. The CDR3 loop spans 17 amino acids. CDR1 and CDR2 from the germline V gene are MNHEY and SVGEGT. This sample was taken from a study of T cell responses to AZD1222 COVID-19 vaccine. Overall study: Pooled samples include second doses given at about 4 or 12 weeks. Overall study findings and caveats: A mostly white British donor set with more females was recruited, and clonal diversity was possibly underestimated. Sampling that yielded the repertoires occurred only after the peak T cell response.

TCRdb's copy holds only in-frame clones and misses some; the assay was immunoSEQ multiplex PCR. The table includes about 120,000 clones, around nine tenths detected once. Here the sequenced sample was peripheral blood, taken on day 0 of AZD1222 vaccination. The chain is built from TRBV6-2 or TRBV6-3 and TRBJ1-1; 8 bases are shared with TRBD1. The receptor was derived from an adult in good health. This CDR3 reads CASSYPRDRYMNTEAFF. The CDR3 bases are TGTGCCAGCAGTTACCCCCGGGACAGGTACATGAACACTGAAGCTTTCTTT.